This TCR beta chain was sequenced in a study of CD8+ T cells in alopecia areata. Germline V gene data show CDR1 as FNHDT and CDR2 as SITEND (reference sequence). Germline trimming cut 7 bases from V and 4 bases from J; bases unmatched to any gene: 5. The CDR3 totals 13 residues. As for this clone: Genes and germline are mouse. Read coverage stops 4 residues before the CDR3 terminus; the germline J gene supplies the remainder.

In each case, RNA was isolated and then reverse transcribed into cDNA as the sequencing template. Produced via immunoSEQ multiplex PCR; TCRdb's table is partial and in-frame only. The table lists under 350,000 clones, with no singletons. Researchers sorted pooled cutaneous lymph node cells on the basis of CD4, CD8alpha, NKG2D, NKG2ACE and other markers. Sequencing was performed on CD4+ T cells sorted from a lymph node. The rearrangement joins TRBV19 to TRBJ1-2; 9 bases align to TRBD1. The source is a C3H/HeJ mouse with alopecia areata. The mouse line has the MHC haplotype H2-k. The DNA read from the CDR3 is TGTGCCAGCTCACAGGGGGCGTTCTCC. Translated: CASSQGAFS. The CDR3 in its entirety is CASSQGAFSDYTF.